This TCR beta chain was identified in a study of T cells in localized non-small cell lung cancer. The CDR3 consists of 13 residues. From germline, CDR1 is SSHAT and CDR2 FNYEAQ (reference sequence). The protocol was immunoSEQ multiplex PCR, while the TCRdb copy is restricted to in-frame clones and leaves out a portion. Of about 33,000 clones listed, around 80% were seen once; the top ten hold around 15%. The study's findings and limits: Greater blood T cell density accompanied longer overall survival. A median of 57 of the top 100 tumor clones appeared in adjacent lung, which was paired and uninvolved. Uninvolved nearby lung showed the greatest T cell clonality, exceeding that found in tumor. Heterogeneity cannot be ruled out, as sequencing used one tumor region only.

As for this clone: Its target is not known. A junction end diverges from the germline sequence, so it may reflect a read error.

The sequence came from a male donor at least 60 years old with stage III squamous cell lung carcinoma. This sequence joins TRBV7-7 and TRBJ2-3, with a possible D match to TRBD2 (6 bases). The material was peripheral blood, obtained before any cancer treatment. The CDR3 region has the DNA TGTGCTAGCAGCTTAGCGGAGGCAGATACGCAGTATTTT. Amino acids: CASSLAEADTQYF.